Only a few counts were recorded for the clone carrying this T cell receptor beta chain. Its target is not known. The sample originates from a study of T-cell memory formation after mild COVID-19. Study-level results: Later expanders leaned CD4+, whereas clones that contracted between day 15 and 85 were balanced CD4/CD8.

Barcoded TCR alpha and TCR beta cDNA libraries with UMIs came from 5'RACE using constant-segment primers. From the 5' RACE reads, TCRdb called clonotypes with MiXCR, one entry per CDR3 protein. The sample includes fewer than 250,000 distinct CDR3 sequences, roughly 15% of them seen just once. Deletions cut 0 bases from V and 4 bases from J, with 10 bases between. CDR3 length equals 15 residues. From germline, CDR1 is SGHVS and CDR2 FQNEAQ. The chain combines TRBV7-8 with TRBJ1-5; D gene unclear. This receptor was obtained from an adult woman who had mild COVID-19 (a few samples of this study predate the infection). Cell type and time point are not known. The sequenced material came from PBMCs or a T cell subset sorted from them (not recorded which). CDR3 sequence: CASSLAADLNQPQHF. Here the CDR3 DNA reads TGTGCCAGCAGCTTAGCGGCGGACCTTAATCAGCCCCAGCATTTT.